The 28 T cell receptor beta chains below come from one sample, sequenced in a study of regulatory T cells in long-lasting Graves disease. The time point was: newly diagnosed GD, antithyroid drugs for less than 3 months. PBMCs provided the RNA from which the TCR library was made. For TCR beta, libraries came from iRepertoire HTBI primers and Arm-PCR of CDR3 regions. TCRdb re-derived calls from the multiplex PCR reads in MiXCR, one entry per CDR3 protein. The sample yields 200,000 to 250,000 distinct CDR3 sequences, around 20% seen once. This specimen consisted of peripheral blood mononuclear cells (PBMCs), obtained at new diagnosis, from a patient treated with antithyroid drugs. Every receptor here comes from a female donor with Graves disease.

This clonotype was picked up many times. This chain joins TRBV7-2 and TRBJ1-1; no definite D call. CDR3 length: 14 amino acids. V was clipped by 0 bases and J by 2 bases, with 7 bases between them. CDR1 is SGHTA, CDR2 FQGNSA, per germline. The CDR3 is CASSLARTNTEAFF. DNA of the CDR3: TGTGCCAGCAGCTTAGCGCGCACCAACACTGAAGCTTTCTTT.

The chain employs TRBV28 and TRBJ2-3; the D call may be TRBD1 or TRBD2 (5 bases each). CDR1 and CDR2 (germline): MDHEN, SYDVKM. This CDR3 is built from 13 residues. V shed 6 bases and J shed 3 bases, with 10 bases lying between them. The CDR3 region has the DNA TGTGCCAGCAGGAGGGGAACGACAGATACGCAGTATTTT. Translation gives CASRRGTTDTQYF.

This clonotype was found many times. The V call is TRBV7-2, the J call TRBJ1-4, with D uncertain. V dropped 0 bases and J dropped 8 bases, with 13 bases sitting between them. Looked up from germline, CDR1 is SGHTA and CDR2 is FQGNSA. The CDR3 is 15 residues long. For the CDR3, the DNA is TGTGCCAGCAGCTTAGCAGGCGCACTTAGGGAAAAACTGTTTTTT. Translated, it gives CASSLAGALREKLFF.

This clonotype was counted ten times or more. V is TRBV7-8 and J is TRBJ2-1; D might be TRBD1 (7 bases). Looked up from germline, CDR1 is SGHVS and CDR2 is FQNEAQ. Trimming removed 7 bases at V and 3 bases at J, with 25 bases between. CDR3 length equals 18 residues. The CDR3 region has the DNA TGTGCCAGCAACGGCGGGACAGACAGAACTAAGTACTACAATGAGCAGTTCTTC. It is translated as CASNGGTDRTKYYNEQFF. The full variable domain, with the rest looked up from reference TRBV7-8 and TRBJ2-1, is GAGVSQSPRYKVAKRGQDVALRCDPISGHVSLFWYQQALGQGPEFLTYFQNEAQLDKSGLPSDRFFAERPEGSVSTLKIQRTQQEDSAVYLCASNGGTDRTKYYNEQFFGPGTRLTVL.

On this clonotype: A read error is the likely source, as a far larger clone sits one nucleotide away. This is likely a read error, given that the CDR3 carries no conserved phenylalanine or tryptophan at its end. This chain joins TRBV9 and TRBJ1-1, with a weak D call TRBD1 (5 bases). Between the trimmed V and J ends, which lost 4 bases and 7 bases, there was a span of 14 bases. This CDR3 spans 13 amino acids. Germline lookup yields CDR1 SGDLS and CDR2 YYNGEE. CDR3 nucleotides: TGTGCCAGCAGCCCGGGGACGGTGGTTGAAGCTTTCCTT. Its protein is CASSPGTVVEAFL.

This clonotype was detected ten times or more. CDR3: CASSFAGAYYNEQFF. CDR3 DNA: TGTGCCAGCAGCTTCGCGGGGGCGTACTACAATGAGCAGTTCTTC. V and J are TRBV7-8 and TRBJ2-1; the D gene is possibly TRBD2 (7 bases). With 3 bases removed from V and 3 bases from J, the gap between germline ends came to 12 bases. The CDR3 sequence is 15 residues long. The germline CDR1 and CDR2 sequences are SGHVS and FQNEAQ.

This clonotype was counted many times. The rearrangement uses TRBV2 and TRBJ1-2; 9 positions agree with TRBD1. Losses at the gene ends were 8 bases for V and 0 bases for J; bases not matched to a gene: 1. This CDR3 is built from 13 residues. CDR1 is SNHLY and CDR2 is FYNNEI in the germline V gene. The CDR3 loop is CASRTGANYGYTF. CDR3 nucleotide sequence: TGTGCCAGCCGGACAGGGGCTAACTATGGCTACACCTTC.

The gene calls are TRBV11-3 and TRBJ2-6, with D maybe TRBD1 (6 bases). Germline CDR1 SGHNT, CDR2 YENEEA. V gave up 0 bases and J gave up 0 bases, with 12 bases separating them. This CDR3 spans 18 amino acids. CDR3 nucleotide sequence: TGTGCCAGCAGCTTAGAAGAACAGGGAAGCTCTGGGGCCAACGTCCTGACTTTC. Protein: CASSLEEQGSSGANVLTF.

Note on this clonotype: A much larger clone differs by one base, so this may be a read error. The J gene is TRBJ2-5, the V gene TRBV5-5; the match to TRBD2 covers 8 bases. The J call may not be correct, given that the DNA end is closer to TRBJ2-1. The germline CDR1 and CDR2 sequences are SGHKS and YYEKEE (reference sequence). This CDR3 contains 17 residues. The CDR3 coding sequence is TGTGCCAGCAGCCAAGATTTACGGACTAGCCATCGCAATGAGCAGTTCTTC. It translates to CASSQDLRTSHRNEQFF.

The chain combines TRBV4-1 with TRBJ1-1, with 10 bases aligning to TRBD1. This CDR3 is 19 amino acids long. With 3 bases clipped from V and 1 base from J, the junction kept 14 bases outside the gene matches. The germline CDR1 and CDR2 sequences are MGHRA and YSYEKL. The CDR3 region is CASSHGTPGTGAANTEAFF. DNA for the CDR3: TGCGCCAGCAGCCACGGGACCCCAGGGACAGGGGCGGCGAACACTGAAGCTTTCTTT.

This clonotype came up many times. V and J are TRBV12-3 or TRBV12-4 and TRBJ2-3, with TRBD2 matching over 12 bases. This CDR3 spans 13 amino acids. V was pared by 6 bases and J by 9 bases, with 4 bases of the junction left unmatched. CDR3 coding DNA: TGTGCCAGCAGGGGGACTAGCGGGTGGACGCAGTATTTT. It yields the protein CASRGTSGWTQYF.

This clonotype showed up many times. The chain carries TRBV6-2 or TRBV6-3 and TRBJ1-5, with unresolved D. The ends were cut back, 5 bases at V and 4 bases at J, with 12 bases in the middle. This CDR3 has 14 residues. Germline V gene sequence: CDR1 MNHEY, CDR2 SVGEGT. The CDR3 DNA sequence: TGTGCCAGCAGTGAATTCCACGGAAATCAGCCCCAGCATTTT. Translated, it gives CASSEFHGNQPQHF.

This clonotype has a count of ten or more. The chain recombines TRBV4-2 with TRBJ1-5, with 10 bases that match TRBD1. CDR1 LGHNA and CDR2 YNFKEQ come from the germline V gene. The J segment lost 0 bases and the V segment lost 4 bases, leaving 15 bases of the junction unmatched. CDR3 size: 20 residues. Here the CDR3 reads CASSPKPPGQGTVSNQPQHF. The CDR3 coding sequence is TGTGCCAGCAGCCCAAAGCCTCCGGGACAGGGGACGGTTAGCAATCAGCCCCAGCATTTT.

This clonotype came up a few times. The rearrangement joins TRBV9 to TRBJ2-2; D is unclear. The CDR3 totals 13 residues. The germline V gene has CDR1 SGDLS and CDR2 YYNGEE. Trimming stripped 4 bases from V and 8 bases from J, with 12 bases between. CDR3 DNA sequence: TGTGCCAGCAGCACGGCTATACAGGGGGAGCTGTTTTTT. This gives the protein CASSTAIQGELFF. Looking up the rest from reference TRBV9 and TRBJ2-2 gives the full variable domain: DSGVTQTPKHLITATGQRVTLRCSPRSGDLSVYWYQQSLDQGLQFLIQYYNGEERAKGNILERFSAQQFPDLHSELNLSSLELGDSALYFCASSTAIQGELFFGEGSRLTVL.

Details on this clonotype: Given a far larger clone just one base away, this is likely a sequencing read error. The chain links TRBV6-6 to TRBJ2-1; 7 bases are shared with TRBD2. The CDR3 is 14 residues long. The J segment lost 10 bases and the V segment lost 0 bases, leaving 6 bases of the junction unmatched. Germline V lookup: CDR1 MNHNY, CDR2 SVGAGI (reference sequence). The CDR3 region is CASSYSMLAEEQFF. CDR3 coding DNA: TGTGCCAGCAGTTACTCGATGCTAGCGGAAGAGCAGTTCTTC.

This clonotype showed up many times. The chain uses TRBV5-1 and TRBJ2-7; 10 bases map to TRBD1. This CDR3 region has 13 residues. Germline CDR1 is SGHRS and CDR2 is YFSETQ. V shed 5 bases and J 7 bases; nucleotides not matched to a gene: 6. The CDR3 coding sequence is TGCGCCAGCAGGGGGACAGGGGCTGTGGAGCAGTACTTC. Protein: CASRGTGAVEQYF.

This clonotype has more than one count but fewer than ten. The J gene is TRBJ1-4, the V gene TRBV28; TRBD1 matches at 7 bases. Germline V lookup: CDR1 MDHEN, CDR2 SYDVKM. There are 17 residues in the CDR3. J gave up 3 bases and V 4 bases, and 11 bases lay outside the gene matches. The CDR3: CASSYTGVSSPNEKLFF. CDR3 DNA: TGTGCCAGCAGTTACACAGGGGTTTCGTCTCCTAATGAAAAACTGTTTTTT.

This clonotype was counted at least ten times. The chain links TRBV4-1 to TRBJ2-3, with D hard to call. CDR3 length: 16 amino acids. Looked up from germline, CDR1 is MGHRA and CDR2 is YSYEKL. Deletions cut 0 bases from V and 2 bases from J, with 12 bases between. CDR3 bases: TGCGCCAGCAGCCAAGACCTCTCGGCCCCCACAGATACGCAGTATTTT. It encodes CASSQDLSAPTDTQYF.

The chain has TRBV4-3 and TRBJ2-2; D uncertain. The germline V gene encodes CDR1 LGHNA and CDR2 YSLEER. With 4 bases removed from V and 7 bases from J, the gap between germline ends came to 7 bases. This CDR3 has 12 residues. The CDR3 sequence is CASSRLDGELFF. In DNA form, the CDR3 reads TGCGCCAGCAGCCGGTTAGACGGGGAGCTGTTTTTT.

This clonotype showed up many times. The chain employs TRBV5-1 and TRBJ2-1; no clear D. The CDR3 sequence is 11 residues long. Trimming stripped 6 bases from V and 10 bases from J, with 11 bases between. The germline V gene has CDR1 SGHRS and CDR2 YFSETQ. The CDR3 coding sequence is TGCGCCAGCAAGGGATCGACAGAGCAGTTCTTC. Amino acids: CASKGSTEQFF.

V usage is TRBV7-3 and J usage is TRBJ2-2, with D unclear. There are 14 residues in the CDR3. The V end lost 2 bases, the J end lost 4 bases, and 8 bases lay between the germline ends. Germline values: CDR1 SGHTA, CDR2 FQGTGA. Here the CDR3 reads CASSLSLSTGELFF. The CDR3 DNA follows: TGTGCCAGCAGCTTATCCCTCTCCACCGGGGAGCTGTTTTTT.

This clonotype occurred many times. The V call is TRBV7-3, the J call TRBJ2-3, with a possible D match to TRBD2 (5 bases). V lost 2 bases, J lost 6 bases, and 9 bases lay in between. Germline V gives CDR1 SGHTA, CDR2 FQGTGA. The CDR3 is 13 amino acids. The DNA of the CDR3 is TGTGCCAGCAGCTTAGAGGGTCGGGATACGCAGTATTTT. Translation gives CASSLEGRDTQYF.

This clonotype was recorded at least ten times. CDR3 in amino acids: CASTGLAGGQDEQFF. CDR3 nucleotides: TGTGCCAGCACGGGACTAGCGGGGGGGCAGGATGAGCAGTTCTTC. The rearrangement joins TRBV12-3 or TRBV12-4 to TRBJ2-1; 16 nucleotides line up with TRBD2. The ends lost 7 bases at V and 8 bases at J; junction bases unmatched: 5. The CDR3 sequence is 15 residues long.

This clonotype was seen many times. The chain uses TRBV7-9 and TRBJ2-1; maybe TRBD2 (6 bases). This CDR3 region has 14 residues. V was pared by 5 bases and J by 8 bases, with 16 bases between. Germline lookup yields CDR1 SEHNR and CDR2 FQNEAQ (reference sequence). The CDR3 nucleotides read TGTGCCAGCAGCCCGACTCTTCAGCGGGATGAGCAGTTCTTC. It is translated as CASSPTLQRDEQFF.

A single count supports this clonotype. The rearrangement joins TRBV5-4 to TRBJ2-2, with a weak D call TRBD2 (6 bases). Germline-derived CDR1 and CDR2 are SGHNT and YYREEE (reference sequence). The length of the CDR3 is 15 residues. The V gene lost 5 bases and the J gene lost 2 bases, with 13 bases spanning the gap. CDR3 sequence (DNA): TGTGCCAGCAGTCGCAGCGGGCCAAACACCGGGGAGCTGTTTTTT. Translating gives CASSRSGPNTGELFF. Complete variable domain (other parts from reference TRBV5-4 and TRBJ2-2): ETGVTQSPTHLIKTRGQQVTLRCSSQSGHNTVSWYQQALGQGPQFIFQYYREEENGRGNFPPRFSGLQFPNYSSELNVNALELDDSALYLCASSRSGPNTGELFFGEGSRLTVL.

This clonotype occurred many times. The V call is TRBV28, the J call TRBJ2-7; perhaps TRBD2 as D (5 bases). CDR1 and CDR2 (germline): MDHEN, SYDVKM. The CDR3 totals 14 residues. Trimming took off 4 bases at V and 7 bases at J, with 17 bases between the two ends. CDR3 amino acids: CASSSLGLTGEQYF. DNA of the CDR3: TGTGCCAGCAGTTCCCTCGGCCTAACGGGAGAGCAGTACTTC.

This clonotype has only a few counts. This may be a read error: a much more frequent sequence differs by one nucleotide. The chain uses TRBV7-2 and TRBJ2-1; possibly TRBD1 for D (6 bases). The germline V gene encodes CDR1 SGHTA and CDR2 FQGNSA. This CDR3 comprises 15 residues. Deletions cut 6 bases from V and 0 bases from J, with 12 bases between. The CDR3 sequence is CTSRMLRGSYNEQFF. The CDR3 DNA reads TGTACCAGCAGGATGCTCAGGGGCTCCTACAATGAGCAGTTCTTC.

As to this clonotype: It differs at one base from a far larger clone, so likely a read error. J is TRBJ2-7 and V is TRBV27; the match to TRBD1 covers 8 bases. Trimming removed 2 bases from V and 7 bases from J; junction bases left unmatched: 10. This CDR3 region has 15 residues. Germline assignment: CDR1 MNHEY and CDR2 SMNVEV (reference sequence). CDR3 sequence reads: CASSLGTGRNNEQYF. In nucleotides, the CDR3 is TGTGCCAGCAGTTTAGGGACAGGACGTAACAATGAGCAGTACTTC.